The clone carrying this T cell receptor (beta chain) was recorded once. Its antigen is not known. The entry originates in a study of blood T cells in healthy people across ages. The study's findings and limits: With naive T cell percentage, TCR beta diversity showed a strong correlation.

The authors ran a second PCR of about 6 to 11 cycles using a sample-barcoded 5' primer and a J-beta primer mix. TCRdb itself ran the 5' RACE reads through MiXCR, one entry per CDR3 protein. The sample has around 1,000,000 distinct CDR3 sequences, approximately 25% seen once; the top ten hold less than 0.85%. The germline CDR1 and CDR2 sequences are SQVTM and ANQGSEA. The CDR3 consists of 15 residues. V lost 6 bases, J lost 4 bases, and 12 bases stayed unmatched. This sample was also put to use in a study of T cells of mothers and their children. That work adds: The sample comes from some 10 healthy Caucasian donors: mothers and children. During the second PCR, the M1S primer introduced sample barcodes along with 2-4 random nucleotides. TCR recombination output is shaped by thymic selection similarly in related and unrelated pairs.

The receptor's source is a girl aged 2 to 9 in good health. The specimen was blood. This chain joins TRBV29-1 and TRBJ2-3; 8 nucleotides agree with TRBD1. CDR3 loop: CSVRRNGQGADTQYF. CDR3 DNA sequence: TGCAGCGTGCGACGAAACGGACAGGGCGCAGATACGCAGTATTTT.